Listed here is a single TCR beta chain. Antigen: not known. These data are taken from a study of blood T cells in healthy people across ages. Regarding the study as a whole: There was no known CMV status for donors, so expanded clonotype changes were possibly confounded. Among T cells, TCR beta diversity per million cells dropped roughly linearly as age rose.

Together with a sample-barcoded 5' primer, a J-beta primer mix was included in a second PCR lasting about 6 to 11 cycles. TCRdb called the 5' RACE reads again in MiXCR, with one record for every CDR3 protein. The sample consists of about 1.4 million distinct CDR3 sequences, approximately 63% of them appearing once. This CDR3 has 12 amino acids. CDR1 and CDR2 from the germline V gene are LGHNA and YNFKEQ. Trimming took off 0 bases at V and 5 bases at J, with 5 bases between the two ends. Source material: blood. The TCR originated in a man younger than 35 in good health. The chain recombines TRBV4-2 with TRBJ2-7, with D uncertain. The DNA for the CDR3 is TGTGCCAGCAGCCAAGATCTCCACGAGCAGTACTTC. Residues: CASSQDLHEQYF.